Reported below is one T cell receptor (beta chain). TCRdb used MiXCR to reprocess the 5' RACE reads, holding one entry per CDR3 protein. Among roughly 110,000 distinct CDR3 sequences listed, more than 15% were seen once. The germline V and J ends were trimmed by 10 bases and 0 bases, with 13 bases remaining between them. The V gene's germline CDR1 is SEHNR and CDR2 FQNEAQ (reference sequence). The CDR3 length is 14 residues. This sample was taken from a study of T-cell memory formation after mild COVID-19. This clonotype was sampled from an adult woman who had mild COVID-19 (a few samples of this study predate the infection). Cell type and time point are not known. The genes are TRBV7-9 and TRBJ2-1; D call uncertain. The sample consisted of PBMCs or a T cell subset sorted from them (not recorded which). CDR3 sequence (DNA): TGTGCCACCCGAACCGGAAGCTCCTACAATGAGCAGTTCTTC. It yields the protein CATRTGSSYNEQFF.